This TCR beta chain is drawn from a study of identical twins. Study-level points and caveats: In beta out-of-frame sequences, the excess sharing between twins was weaker. Conclusions were drawn cross-sectionally by statistical analysis, without following the same donors.

Germline loops: CDR1 LGHDT, CDR2 YNNKEL (reference sequence). V was clipped by 0 bases and J by 2 bases; unmatched bases: 4. The CDR3 is 17 residues long. Comment on this clonotype: Its antigen is still unknown.

In TCRdb, the 5' RACE reads were re-called with MiXCR into one record per CDR3 protein. The sample consists of about 1.7 million distinct CDR3 sequences, roughly a third of them appearing once. The clonotype was recovered from a newborn girl in good health. The chain recombines TRBV3-1 with TRBJ2-1; 10 bases are shared with TRBD2. The sequenced material came from cord blood. CDR3 DNA: TGTGCCAGCAGCCAAGATCATAGCGGGGGGACCTACAATGAGCAGTTCTTC. It translates to CASSQDHSGGTYNEQFF.